These 20 T cell receptor beta chains originate from one sample sequenced in a study of T cell responses to AZD1222 COVID-19 vaccine. Produced via immunoSEQ multiplex PCR; TCRdb's table is partial and in-frame only. The sample includes about 140,000 clones, around 89% of them seen just once. The sequencing here drew on peripheral blood, taken on day 0 of AZD1222 vaccination. Receptor source: an adult in good health.

The rearrangement joins TRBV12-3 or TRBV12-4 to TRBJ2-1; unclear D gene. V lost 3 bases, J lost 6 bases, and 9 bases lay in between. This CDR3 spans 13 amino acids. For the CDR3, the DNA is TGTGCCAGCAGTTTTAACCTCGCCAATGAGCAGTTCTTC. Protein: CASSFNLANEQFF.

This clone was picked up one time. CDR3 DNA: TGCGCCAGCAGCCCTAACGGGAGGGTCTCCTACAATGAGCAGTTCTTC. Translated: CASSPNGRVSYNEQFF. The genes are TRBV5-1 and TRBJ2-1, with TRBD2 identical over 8 bases. The germline V gene has CDR1 SGHRS and CDR2 YFSETQ. Losses at the gene ends were 4 bases for V and 0 bases for J; bases not matched to a gene: 6. CDR3 length: 16 amino acids. Full variable domain (remainder filled in from reference TRBV5-1 and TRBJ2-1): KAGVTQTPRYLIKTRGQQVTLSCSPISGHRSVSWYQQTPGQGLQFLFEYFSETQRNKGNFPGRFSGRQFSNSRSEMNVSTLELGDSALYLCASSPNGRVSYNEQFFGPGTRLTVL.

The chain employs TRBV19 and TRBJ2-7; TRBD1 matches 7 bases. This CDR3 has 13 amino acids. The germline V gene encodes CDR1 LNHDA and CDR2 SQIVND (reference sequence). The V segment lost 4 bases and the J segment 3 bases; nucleotides outside the gene matches: 3. The CDR3 spells CASSRDSIYEQYF. The CDR3 nucleotides are TGTGCCAGTAGTAGGGACAGTATCTACGAGCAGTACTTC.

CDR3 sequence: CASSPGPGQLRAYGYTF. CDR3 nucleotide sequence: TGTGCCAGCAGCCCCGGGCCAGGCCAACTAAGGGCTTATGGCTACACCTTC. The rearrangement links TRBV7-2 to TRBJ1-2; D not certain. CDR1 is SGHTA, CDR2 FQGNSA, per germline. This CDR3 is 17 amino acids long. V was trimmed by 5 bases and J by 5 bases, leaving 24 bases between them. The full variable domain, completed using reference TRBV7-2 and TRBJ1-2, is GAGVSQSPSNKVTEKGKDVELRCDPISGHTALYWYRQSLGQGLEFLIYFQGNSAPDKSGLPSDRFSAERTGGSVSTLTIQRTQQEDSAVYLCASSPGPGQLRAYGYTFGSGTRLTVV.

The chain joins TRBV7-8 to TRBJ1-1; tentative D call: TRBD1 (6 bases). CDR1 is SGHVS and CDR2 is FQNEAQ in the germline V gene. The germline V and J ends were trimmed by 7 bases and 0 bases, with 18 bases remaining between them. This CDR3 comprises 16 residues. The CDR3 region is CASTTQAGEMNTEAFF. For the CDR3, the DNA is TGTGCCAGCACCACACAAGCAGGGGAAATGAACACTGAAGCTTTCTTT.

This rearrangement joins TRBV30 to TRBJ1-5, with 9 nucleotides matching TRBD1. Germline CDR1 and CDR2: GTSNPN and SVGIG (reference sequence). The length of the CDR3 is 16 residues. With 2 bases clipped from V and 0 bases from J, the junction kept 5 bases outside the gene matches. CDR3 DNA: TGTGCCTGGAGTTATGGGACAGGGCTTAGCAATCAGCCCCAGCATTTT. Translated: CAWSYGTGLSNQPQHF.

The chain recombines TRBV2 with TRBJ2-7; tentative D call: TRBD1 (6 bases). The CDR3 contains 14 residues. Germline V CDR1 and CDR2: SNHLY, FYNNEI. With 2 bases removed from V and 0 bases from J, the gap between germline ends came to 8 bases. DNA of the CDR3: TGTGCCAGCAGTGAATTGGGGGCCTCCTACGAGCAGTACTTC. This sequence encodes CASSELGASYEQYF.

This chain connects TRBV28 to TRBJ2-2, with unresolved D. The CDR3 covers 14 residues. Germline V gene data show CDR1 as MDHEN and CDR2 as SYDVKM. Trimming took off 7 bases at V and 0 bases at J, with 9 bases between the two ends. The CDR3 protein is CASISGPNTGELFF. The CDR3 nucleotides are TGTGCCAGCATTTCTGGGCCGAACACCGGGGAGCTGTTTTTT.

This clone has only one observation. The chain combines TRBV2 with TRBJ1-2; 8 bases are shared with TRBD1. Germline CDR1 reads SNHLY; CDR2 reads FYNNEI. V lost 4 bases, J lost 4 bases, and 2 bases stayed unmatched. The CDR3 covers 13 residues. CDR3 sequence: CASSAGGSYGYTF. The CDR3 DNA reads TGTGCCAGCAGTGCAGGGGGCTCCTATGGCTACACCTTC. Full variable domain (remainder filled in from reference TRBV2 and TRBJ1-2): EPEVTQTPSHQVTQMGQEVILRCVPISNHLYFYWYRQILGQKVEFLVSFYNNEISEKSEIFDDQFSVERPDGSNFTLKIRSTKLEDSAMYFCASSAGGSYGYTFGSGTRLTVV.

The chain combines TRBV28 with TRBJ2-7; D remains ambiguous. The CDR3 covers 12 residues. V gave up 2 bases and J gave up 1 base, with 3 bases separating them. CDR1 and CDR2 from the germline V gene are MDHEN and SYDVKM. CDR3 sequence: CASSLQSYEQYF. DNA for the CDR3: TGTGCCAGCAGTTTACAATCCTACGAGCAGTACTTC.

This clone was found once. The rearrangement uses TRBV5-5 and TRBJ1-1; no clear D. Germline CDR1 is SGHKS and CDR2 is YYEKEE (reference sequence). This CDR3 region has 13 residues. The V and J ends lost 0 bases and 2 bases respectively, with 5 bases between them. This chain's CDR3 is CASSLGENTEAFF. DNA of the CDR3: TGTGCCAGCAGCTTGGGGGAAAACACTGAAGCTTTCTTT.

This clone was recorded only once. As DNA, the CDR3 is TGTGCCAGCACCAAGGACAGGGGGATTATTAATGAAGCTTTCTTT. This sequence encodes CASTKDRGIINEAFF. The chain combines TRBV6-5 with TRBJ1-1, with TRBD1 matching over 10 bases. Germline loops: CDR1 MNHEY, CDR2 SVGAGI. The ends lost 7 bases at V and 7 bases at J; junction bases unmatched: 12. The CDR3 extends over 15 amino acids.

The chain links TRBV3-1 (or the pseudogene TRBV3-2) to TRBJ1-1; TRBD1 aligns across 8 bases. Germline V gene sequence: CDR1 LGHDT, CDR2 YNNKEL (reference sequence). The CDR3 runs to 14 residues. The V gene end was trimmed by 2 bases and the J gene end by 1 base; junction bases not matched to a gene: 0. The CDR3 is CASSQTGGNTEAFF. CDR3 in DNA: TGTGCCAGCAGCCAAACAGGGGGGAACACTGAAGCTTTCTTT.

V usage is TRBV5-1 and J usage is TRBJ1-2; D ambiguous. Germline V gives CDR1 SGHRS, CDR2 YFSETQ. CDR3 length: 15 residues. V was pared by 4 bases and J by 0 bases, with 13 bases between. The CDR3 region has the DNA TGCGCCAGCAGCATAGCAGAAGGAACTAACTATGGCTACACCTTC. Protein sequence: CASSIAEGTNYGYTF.

The chain is built from TRBV9 and TRBJ1-4, with unresolved D. The CDR3 has 15 residues. The V gene's germline CDR1 is SGDLS and CDR2 YYNGEE. Trimming pared 4 bases from V and 0 bases from J, leaving 10 bases between. The CDR3 DNA is TGTGCCAGCAGCCCGACGGCTGCAACTAATGAAAAACTGTTTTTT. It translates to CASSPTAATNEKLFF.

The rearrangement uses TRBV6-4 and TRBJ2-7; 7 positions agree with TRBD1. The V and J ends lost 11 bases and 1 base, in that order; junction bases with no gene match: 8. Germline assignment: CDR1 MRHNA and CDR2 SNTAGT. The CDR3 runs 13 residues. CDR3 in amino acids: CAGDRVASYEQYF. The DNA of the CDR3 is TGTGCCGGAGACAGGGTGGCATCCTACGAGCAGTACTTC.

This sequence joins TRBV15 and TRBJ1-4; D is uncertain. Trimming cost V 5 bases and J 0 bases, with 10 bases left between them. Germline CDR1 is LNHNV and CDR2 is YYDKDF (reference sequence). CDR3 length equals 15 residues. The CDR3 sequence: CATSPNRATNEKLFF. The CDR3 nucleotides are TGTGCCACCAGCCCCAATAGGGCAACTAATGAAAAACTGTTTTTT.

The chain combines TRBV12-5 with TRBJ1-4, with unresolved D. This CDR3 has 15 amino acids. V was shortened by 6 bases and J by 4 bases, with 15 bases between the two germline ends. The germline V gene has CDR1 LGHNT and CDR2 FRNRAP. The CDR3 loop is CASGSGSANNEKLFF. CDR3 DNA sequence: TGTGCTAGTGGCTCCGGTAGCGCGAATAATGAAAAACTGTTTTTT. The full variable domain, in which reference TRBV12-5 and TRBJ1-4 provide the parts outside the CDR3, is DARVTQTPRHKVTEMGQEVTMRCQPILGHNTVFWYRQTMMQGLELLAYFRNRAPLDDSGMPKDRFSAEMPDATLATLKIQPSEPRDSAVYFCASGSGSANNEKLFFGSGTQLSVL.

The rearrangement links TRBV7-9 to TRBJ1-1; D is unclear. The germline V and J ends were trimmed by 1 base and 8 bases, with 5 bases remaining between them. The CDR3 totals 11 residues. CDR1 SEHNR and CDR2 FQNEAQ come from the germline V gene (reference sequence). CDR3 loop: CASSLGLEAFF. The CDR3 DNA reads TGTGCCAGCAGCTTAGGATTAGAAGCTTTCTTT.

This chain uses TRBV7-2 with TRBJ1-2; 8 bases map to TRBD1. There are 16 residues in the CDR3. V lost 4 bases and J lost 2; bases outside the gene matches: 9. Germline V gene lookup returns CDR1 SGHTA and CDR2 FQGNSA. The CDR3 region has the DNA TGTGCCAGCAGCTCCTTTCATACAGGGGGAAACTATGGCTACACCTTC. Protein product: CASSSFHTGGNYGYTF.